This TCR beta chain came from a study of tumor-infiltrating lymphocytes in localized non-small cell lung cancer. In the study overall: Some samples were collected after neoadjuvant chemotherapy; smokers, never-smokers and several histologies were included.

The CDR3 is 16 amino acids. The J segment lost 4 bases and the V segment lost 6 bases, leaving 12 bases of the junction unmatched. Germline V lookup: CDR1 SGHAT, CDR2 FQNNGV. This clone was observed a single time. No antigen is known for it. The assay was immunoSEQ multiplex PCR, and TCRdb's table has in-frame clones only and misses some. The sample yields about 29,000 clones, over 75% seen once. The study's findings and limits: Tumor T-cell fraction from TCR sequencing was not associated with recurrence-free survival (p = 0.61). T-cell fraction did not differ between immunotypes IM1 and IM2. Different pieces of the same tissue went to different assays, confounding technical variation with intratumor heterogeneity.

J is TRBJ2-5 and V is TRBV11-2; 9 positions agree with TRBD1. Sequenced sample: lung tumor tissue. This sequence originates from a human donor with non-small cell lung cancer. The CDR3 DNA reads TGTGCCAGCAGTCTCATAGGAGGACAGGGGACAGAGACCCAGTACTTC. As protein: CASSLIGGQGTETQYF.